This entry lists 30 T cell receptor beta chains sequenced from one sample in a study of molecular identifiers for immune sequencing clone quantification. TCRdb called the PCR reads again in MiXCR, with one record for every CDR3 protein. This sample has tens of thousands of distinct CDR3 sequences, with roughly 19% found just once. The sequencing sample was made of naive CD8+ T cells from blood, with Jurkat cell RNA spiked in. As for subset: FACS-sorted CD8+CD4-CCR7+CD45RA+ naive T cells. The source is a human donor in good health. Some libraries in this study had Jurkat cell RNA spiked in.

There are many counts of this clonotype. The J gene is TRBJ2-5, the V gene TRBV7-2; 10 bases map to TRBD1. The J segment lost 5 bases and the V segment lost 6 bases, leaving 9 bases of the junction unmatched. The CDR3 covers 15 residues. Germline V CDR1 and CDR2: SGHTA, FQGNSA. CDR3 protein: CASRGTGVGYETQYF. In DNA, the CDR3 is TGTGCCAGCAGAGGGACAGGGGTCGGATACGAGACCCAGTACTTC.

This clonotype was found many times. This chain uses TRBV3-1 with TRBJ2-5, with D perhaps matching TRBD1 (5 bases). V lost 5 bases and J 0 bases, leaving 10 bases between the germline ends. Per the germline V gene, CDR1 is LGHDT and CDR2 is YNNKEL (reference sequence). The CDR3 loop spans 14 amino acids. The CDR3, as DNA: TGTGCCAGCAGCACGGTGACAGACCAAGAGACCCAGTACTTC. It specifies CASSTVTDQETQYF.

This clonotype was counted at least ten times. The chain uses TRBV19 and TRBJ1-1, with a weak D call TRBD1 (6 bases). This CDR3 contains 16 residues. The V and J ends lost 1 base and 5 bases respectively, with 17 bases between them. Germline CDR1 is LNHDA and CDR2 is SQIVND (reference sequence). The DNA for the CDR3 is TGTGCCAGTAGTATAGGTCTTGGGGGCGTGGGTACTGAAGCTTTCTTT. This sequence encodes CASSIGLGGVGTEAFF.

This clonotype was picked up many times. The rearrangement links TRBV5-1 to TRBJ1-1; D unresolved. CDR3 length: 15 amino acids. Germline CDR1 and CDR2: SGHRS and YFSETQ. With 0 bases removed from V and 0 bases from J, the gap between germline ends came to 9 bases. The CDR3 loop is CASSLVPDMNTEAFF. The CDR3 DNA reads TGCGCCAGCAGCTTGGTTCCAGACATGAACACTGAAGCTTTCTTT.

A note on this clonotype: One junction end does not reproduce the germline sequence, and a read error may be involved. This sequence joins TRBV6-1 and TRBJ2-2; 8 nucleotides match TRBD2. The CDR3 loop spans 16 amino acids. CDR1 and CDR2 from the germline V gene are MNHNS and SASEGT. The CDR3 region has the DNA TGTGCCGGCAGTGATTTTAAGCGGGAGAGCACCGGGGAGCTGTTTTTT. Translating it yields CAGSDFKRESTGELFF.

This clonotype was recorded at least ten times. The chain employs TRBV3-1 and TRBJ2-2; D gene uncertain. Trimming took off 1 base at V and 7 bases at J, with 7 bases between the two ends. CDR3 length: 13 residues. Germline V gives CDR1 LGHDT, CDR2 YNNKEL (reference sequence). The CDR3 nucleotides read TGTGCCAGCAGCCAAGTGTTGAGCGGGGAGCTGTTTTTT. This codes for CASSQVLSGELFF.

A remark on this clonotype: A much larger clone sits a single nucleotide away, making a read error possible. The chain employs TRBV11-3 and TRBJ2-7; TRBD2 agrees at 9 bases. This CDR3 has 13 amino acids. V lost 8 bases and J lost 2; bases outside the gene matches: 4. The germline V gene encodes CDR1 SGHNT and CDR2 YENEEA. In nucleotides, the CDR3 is TGTGCCAGCGGCGTAGCGGGAGCCTACGAGCAGTACTTC. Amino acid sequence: CASGVAGAYEQYF.

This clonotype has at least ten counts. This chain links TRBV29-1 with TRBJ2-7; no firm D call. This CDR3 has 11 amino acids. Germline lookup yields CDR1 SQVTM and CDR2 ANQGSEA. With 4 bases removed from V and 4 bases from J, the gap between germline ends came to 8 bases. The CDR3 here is CSVVVGYEQYF. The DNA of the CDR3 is TGCAGCGTTGTTGTGGGGTACGAGCAGTACTTC.

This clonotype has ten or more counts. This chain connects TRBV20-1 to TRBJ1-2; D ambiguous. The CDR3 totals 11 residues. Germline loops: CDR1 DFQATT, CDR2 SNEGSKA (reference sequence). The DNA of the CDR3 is TGCGCCAGCGCAGCGCCCATTGGCTACACCTTC. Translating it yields CASAAPIGYTF.

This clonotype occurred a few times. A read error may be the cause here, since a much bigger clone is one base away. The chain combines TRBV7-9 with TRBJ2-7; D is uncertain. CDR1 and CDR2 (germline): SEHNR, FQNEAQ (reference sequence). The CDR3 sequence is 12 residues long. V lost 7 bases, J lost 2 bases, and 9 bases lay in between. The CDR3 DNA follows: TGTGCCAGCAACTTCCGAGCCTACGAGCAGTACTTC. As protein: CASNFRAYEQYF.

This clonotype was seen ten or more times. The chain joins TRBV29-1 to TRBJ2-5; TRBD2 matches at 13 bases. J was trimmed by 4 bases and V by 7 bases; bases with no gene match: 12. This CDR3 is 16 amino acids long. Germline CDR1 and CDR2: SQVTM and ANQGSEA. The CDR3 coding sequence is TGCAGCGCTGAGATGGGACTAGCGGGGCCCGGAGAGACCCAGTACTTC. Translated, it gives CSAEMGLAGPGETQYF.

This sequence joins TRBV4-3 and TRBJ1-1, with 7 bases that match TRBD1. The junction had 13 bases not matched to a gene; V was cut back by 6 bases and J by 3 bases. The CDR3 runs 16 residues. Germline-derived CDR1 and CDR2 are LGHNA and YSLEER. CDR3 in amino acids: CASSSGPGQQDTEAFF. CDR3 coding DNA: TGCGCCAGCAGTTCAGGCCCGGGACAGCAGGACACTGAAGCTTTCTTT.

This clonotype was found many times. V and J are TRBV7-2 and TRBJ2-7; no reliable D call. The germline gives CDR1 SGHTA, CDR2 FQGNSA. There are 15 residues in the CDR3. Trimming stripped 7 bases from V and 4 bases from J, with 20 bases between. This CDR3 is CASTPSGGWQYEQYF. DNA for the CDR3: TGTGCCAGCACCCCTTCGGGCGGCTGGCAATACGAGCAGTACTTC.

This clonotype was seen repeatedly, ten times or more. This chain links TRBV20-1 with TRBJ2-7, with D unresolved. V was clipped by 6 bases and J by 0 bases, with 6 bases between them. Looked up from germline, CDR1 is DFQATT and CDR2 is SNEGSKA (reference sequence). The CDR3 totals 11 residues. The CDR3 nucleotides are TGCAGTGCCCCCAGCTCCTACGAGCAGTACTTC. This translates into CSAPSSYEQYF.

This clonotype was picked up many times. The CDR3 spells CASSLVGLGVTEAFF. The CDR3 bases are TGTGCCAGCAGCTTAGTAGGGTTAGGTGTGACTGAAGCTTTCTTT. The chain carries TRBV7-9 and TRBJ1-1; D remains unclear. Germline CDR1 and CDR2: SEHNR and FQNEAQ (reference sequence). The V end lost 1 base, the J end lost 5 bases, and 14 bases lay between the germline ends. This CDR3 is built from 15 residues. Full variable domain (outside the CDR3, taken from reference TRBV7-9 and TRBJ1-1): DTGVSQNPRHKITKRGQNVTFRCDPISEHNRLYWYRQTLGQGPEFLTYFQNEAQLEKSRLLSDRFSAERPKGSFSTLEIQRTEQGDSAMYLCASSLVGLGVTEAFFGQGTRLTVV.

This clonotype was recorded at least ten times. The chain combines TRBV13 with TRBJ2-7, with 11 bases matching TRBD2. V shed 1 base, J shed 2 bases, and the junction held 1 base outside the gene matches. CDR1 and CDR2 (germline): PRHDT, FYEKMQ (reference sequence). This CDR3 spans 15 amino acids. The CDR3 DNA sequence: TGTGCCAGCAGCTTAGTAGCGGGAGGGACCTACGAGCAGTACTTC. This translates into CASSLVAGGTYEQYF.

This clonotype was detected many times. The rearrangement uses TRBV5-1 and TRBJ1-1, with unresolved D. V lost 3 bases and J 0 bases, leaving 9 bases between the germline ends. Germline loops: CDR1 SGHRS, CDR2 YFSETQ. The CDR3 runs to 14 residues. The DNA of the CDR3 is TGCGCCAGCAGCTCCGACGTATTGAACACTGAAGCTTTCTTT. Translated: CASSSDVLNTEAFF.

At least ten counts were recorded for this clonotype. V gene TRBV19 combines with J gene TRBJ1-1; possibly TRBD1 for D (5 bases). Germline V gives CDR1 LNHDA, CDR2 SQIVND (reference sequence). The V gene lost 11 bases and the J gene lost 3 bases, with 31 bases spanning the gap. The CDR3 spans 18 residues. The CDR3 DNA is TGTGCCCCCCATCCCGTTGACAGAGAAAAGACTAGGGACACTGAAGCTTTCTTT. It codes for CAPHPVDREKTRDTEAFF.

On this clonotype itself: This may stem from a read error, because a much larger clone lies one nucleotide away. DNA for the CDR3: TGCAGTGCCGCCCCGAAGGGGGCGGAGGAGACCCGGTACTTC. Its protein product is CSAAPKGAEETRYF. This chain uses TRBV20-1 with TRBJ2-5; 7 positions match TRBD1. The CDR3 covers 14 residues. CDR1 is DFQATT, CDR2 SNEGSKA, per germline (reference sequence).

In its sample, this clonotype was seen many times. CDR3 DNA sequence: TGTGCCAGCCGGGGGGCTTCCTACAATGAGCAGTTCTTC. Encoded protein: CASRGASYNEQFF. This rearrangement joins TRBV28 to TRBJ2-1; the D gene is possibly TRBD2 (7 bases). The CDR3 has 13 amino acids. V was trimmed by 8 bases and J by 1 base, leaving 9 bases between them. Germline lookup yields CDR1 MDHEN and CDR2 SYDVKM.

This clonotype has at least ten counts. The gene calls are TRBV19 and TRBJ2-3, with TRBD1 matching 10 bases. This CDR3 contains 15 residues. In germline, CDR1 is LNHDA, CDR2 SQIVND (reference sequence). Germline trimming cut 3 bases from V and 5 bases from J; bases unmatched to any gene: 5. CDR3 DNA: TGTGCCAGTAGTATGGTCGGGACAGGGGAAGATACGCAGTATTTT. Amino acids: CASSMVGTGEDTQYF. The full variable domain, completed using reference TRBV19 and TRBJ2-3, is DGGITQSPKYLFRKEGQNVTLSCEQNLNHDAMYWYRQDPGQGLRLIYYSQIVNDFQKGDIAEGYSVSREKKESFPLTVTSAQKNPTAFYLCASSMVGTGEDTQYFGPGTRLTVL.

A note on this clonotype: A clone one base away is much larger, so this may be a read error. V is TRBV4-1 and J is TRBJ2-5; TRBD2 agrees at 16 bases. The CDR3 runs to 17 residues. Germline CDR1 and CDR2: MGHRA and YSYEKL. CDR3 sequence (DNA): TGCGCCAGCAGCCAGGGGACTAGCGGGAGGGCCGGGGAGACCCAGTGCTTC. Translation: CASSQGTSGRAGETQCF.

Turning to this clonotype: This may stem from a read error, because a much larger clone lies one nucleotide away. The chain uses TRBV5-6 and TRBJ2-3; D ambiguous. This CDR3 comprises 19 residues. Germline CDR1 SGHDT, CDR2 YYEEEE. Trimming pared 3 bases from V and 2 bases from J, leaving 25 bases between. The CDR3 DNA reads TGTGCCAGCAGCTCCCTGCTCTTAAGGGTGCTGGCCCACACAGATACGCAGTATTTT. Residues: CASSSLLLRVLAHTDTQYF.

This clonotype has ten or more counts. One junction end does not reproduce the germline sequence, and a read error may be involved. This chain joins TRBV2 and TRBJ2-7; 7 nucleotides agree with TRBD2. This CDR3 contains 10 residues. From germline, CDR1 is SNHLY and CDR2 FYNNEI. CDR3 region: CASSGGIYSF. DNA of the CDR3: TGTGCCAGCAGCGGGGGGATTTATTCCTTC.

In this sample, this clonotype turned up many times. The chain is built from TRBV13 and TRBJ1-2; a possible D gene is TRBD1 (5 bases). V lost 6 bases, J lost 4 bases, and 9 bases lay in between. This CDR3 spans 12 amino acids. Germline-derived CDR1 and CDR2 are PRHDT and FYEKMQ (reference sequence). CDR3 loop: CASRIGGYGYTF. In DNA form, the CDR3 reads TGTGCCAGCAGGATCGGGGGCTATGGCTACACCTTC.

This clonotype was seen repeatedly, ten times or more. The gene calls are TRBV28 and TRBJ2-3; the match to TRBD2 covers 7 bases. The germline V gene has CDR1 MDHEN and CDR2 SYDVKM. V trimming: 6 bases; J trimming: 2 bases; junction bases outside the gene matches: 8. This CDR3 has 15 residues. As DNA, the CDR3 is TGTGCCAGCAGGTCAGCGGGGTACTTCACAGATACGCAGTATTTT. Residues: CASRSAGYFTDTQYF.

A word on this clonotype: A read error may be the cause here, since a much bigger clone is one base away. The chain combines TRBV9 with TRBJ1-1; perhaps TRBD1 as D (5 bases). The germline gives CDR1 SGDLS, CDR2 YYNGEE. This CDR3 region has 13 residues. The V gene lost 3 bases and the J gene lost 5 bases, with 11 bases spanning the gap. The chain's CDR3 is CASSGGGDTEAFF. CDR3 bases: TGTGCCAGCAGCGGGGGGGGGGATACTGAAGCTTTCTTT.

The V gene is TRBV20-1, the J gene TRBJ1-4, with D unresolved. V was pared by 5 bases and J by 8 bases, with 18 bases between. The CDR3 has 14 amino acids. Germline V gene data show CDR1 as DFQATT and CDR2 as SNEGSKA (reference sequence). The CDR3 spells CSARGDWEREKLFF. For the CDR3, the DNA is TGCAGTGCTCGGGGTGACTGGGAGCGAGAAAAACTGTTTTTT.

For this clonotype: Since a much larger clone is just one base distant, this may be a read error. This CDR3 reads CASSHAYGFGYEQYF. In nucleotides, the CDR3 is TGCGCCAGCAGCCACGCCTATGGGTTTGGCTACGAGCAGTACTTC. The chain recombines TRBV4-1 with TRBJ2-7, with D uncertain. Germline assignment: CDR1 MGHRA and CDR2 YSYEKL. V gave up 3 bases and J gave up 3 bases, with 15 bases separating them. This CDR3 is built from 15 residues.

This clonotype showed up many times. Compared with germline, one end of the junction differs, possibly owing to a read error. CDR3 nucleotide sequence: TGTGCCAGCAGCCCGTTAGTAGACACTCGAATCCTCTTC. Protein sequence: CASSPLVDTRILF. The chain joins TRBV12-3 or TRBV12-4 to TRBJ2-7; D unclear. The CDR3 sequence is 13 residues long.